The clone carrying this T cell receptor (beta chain) is deemed medium-sized. Its antigen is unknown. After constant-region reverse-primer amplification, full-length variable regions underwent semi-nested PCR with Nested Universal Primer A. TCRdb processed the 5' RACE reads anew with MiXCR; each CDR3 protein has one entry. The table includes approximately 8,600 distinct CDR3 sequences, more than 15% detected once. From germline, CDR1 is MNHEY and CDR2 SVGAGI. Trimming shortened V by 0 bases and J by 11 bases, and 14 bases separated the two germline ends. This CDR3 is built from 14 residues. Memory CD4+ cells were defined as CD4+CD45RO+CD25-. Study-level points and caveats: In terms of TCR gene usage, tumor memory CD4+ T cells clustered together with blood and lymph node memory CD4+ cells, as well as with lymph node naive CD4+ cells.

Sequenced input: memory CD4+ T cells sorted from blood. Subset meaning: memory CD4+ T cells, CD4+CD45RO+CD25-. The gene calls are TRBV6-5 and TRBJ2-1; D call uncertain. This TCR came from a female donor with breast cancer. The CDR3 sequence is CASSYSTSRGQQFF. CDR3 sequence (DNA): TGTGCCAGCAGTTACTCGACCAGTAGAGGACAGCAGTTCTTC.